This is a list of T cell receptor beta chains from one sample in a study of blood T cells in healthy people across ages. Using its own MiXCR run on the 5' RACE reads, TCRdb lists one record per CDR3 protein. The sample carries around 710,000 distinct CDR3 sequences, about 40% recorded once. Source material: blood. Receptors originate from a woman aged 55-69 years in good health. The CDR3 runs from the conserved cysteine through the conserved F or W. A D gene is named only where the DNA matches it firmly. Some rows mark clone size as missing; the rest say once, few, many or name a class of expanded clone.

TRBJ2-3 | NA | NA | TRBV4-2 | TGTGCCAGCAGCCAAGGGGAGCGACGAGATACGCAGTATTTT | CASSQGERRDTQYF
TRBJ1-2 | NA | NA | TRBV25-1 | TGTGCCAGCAGCTTCCAGGGTCTCAATGGCTACACCTTC | CASSFQGLNGYTF
TRBJ2-3 | NA | NA | TRBV9 | TGTGCCAGCAGCGTAGAGACGGTTAGCACAGATACGCAGTATTTT | CASSVETVSTDTQYF
TRBJ2-1 | NA | NA | TRBV13 | TGTGCCAGCAGCTTGCGGACTGAGCAGTTCTTC | CASSLRTEQFF
TRBJ2-3 | TRBD2 | NA | TRBV20-1 | TGCAGTGCTAGACTCGGACTAGCGGGCAGCACAGATACGCAGTATTTT | CSARLGLAGSTDTQYF
TRBJ2-1 | TRBD2 | few | TRBV6-2/TRBV6-3 | TGTGCCAGCAGTTACTCGAGGGAGGGACAGTTCTTC | CASSYSREGQFF
TRBJ2-2 | TRBD2 | NA | TRBV27 | TGTGCCAGCAGCAAAGACCTAGCGGGAGGGCCGACCGGGGAGCTGTTTTTT | CASSKDLAGGPTGELFF
TRBJ1-5 | NA | NA | TRBV10-3 | TGTGCCATCAGTGAGTCTATCGATCAGCCCCAGCATTTT | CAISESIDQPQHF
TRBJ2-5 | TRBD2 | few | TRBV29-1 | TGCAGCGTTGACCTAGCGGGAGAAGAGACCCAGTACTTC | CSVDLAGEETQYF
TRBJ1-5 | NA | few | TRBV20-1 | TGCAGTGCGAGAAGCGCAAGCAATCAGCCCCAGCATTTT | CSARSASNQPQHF
TRBJ2-7 | TRBD1 | few | TRBV9 | TGTGCCAGTAGCCAAACCTCAGGGGGCATCGGGTACGAGCAGTACTTC | CASSQTSGGIGYEQYF
TRBJ2-3 | NA | NA | TRBV7-2 | TGTGCCAGCAGTTCGAGGGACTTCGGGGCAGATACGCAGTATTTT | CASSSRDFGADTQYF
TRBJ1-1 | NA | many | TRBV29-1 | TGCAGCGTTCTCCGCCTGAACACTGAAGCTTTCTTT | CSVLRLNTEAFF
TRBJ2-3 | TRBD2 | NA | TRBV25-1 | TGTGCCAGCAGTGACTCCGGGACGAGGGAGGGAGATACGCAGTATTTT | CASSDSGTREGDTQYF
TRBJ2-7 | TRBD1 | NA | TRBV7-9 | TGTGCCAGCAGCCCCGACAGGGGTAGCGAGCAGTACTTC | CASSPDRGSEQYF
TRBJ2-3 | TRBD1 | NA | TRBV10-3 | TGTGCCATCAGCGCCCAACTGACAGGGAGCACAGATACGCAGTATTTT | CAISAQLTGSTDTQYF
TRBJ2-3 | TRBD1 | NA | TRBV4-3 | TGCGCCAGCAGCCAAGATCCCATCTGGACAGGGGGAAACACAGATACGCGGTATTTT | CASSQDPIWTGGNTDTRYF
TRBJ2-5 | TRBD2 | NA | TRBV4-1 | TGCGCCAGCAGCCCCCTGGGGCGGGAGCCCCAAGAGACCCAGTACTTC | CASSPLGREPQETQYF
TRBJ2-1 | NA | few | TRBV7-9 | TGTGCCAGCAGTCCTCGTAATGGCAATGAGCAGTTCTTC | CASSPRNGNEQFF
TRBJ2-7 | NA | NA | TRBV13 | TGTGCCAGCAGCGAGTGCTCCTACGAGCAGTACTTC | CASSECSYEQYF
TRBJ1-2 | NA | NA | TRBV20-1 | TGCAGTGCTCCTCTTCGGGGGGCGCGAAGAGGCTACACCTTC | CSAPLRGARRGYTF
TRBJ1-1 | NA | NA | TRBV11-2 | TGTGCCAGCAGCTTAACGAGTTCGACGAACACTGAAGCTTTCTTT | CASSLTSSTNTEAFF
TRBJ2-7 | TRBD2 | NA | TRBV27 | TGTGCCAGCAGTTCCGGGAGGGGAGGGGATGAGCAGTACTTC | CASSSGRGGDEQYF
TRBJ2-7 | NA | few | TRBV20-1 | TGCAGTGCCGCCCCAAGAGGCAGTTACGAGCAGTACTTC | CSAAPRGSYEQYF
TRBJ2-7 | NA | few | TRBV6-5 | TGTGCCAGCAGTTACTCGGGTCAGGCTGACTACGAGCAGTACTTC | CASSYSGQADYEQYF
TRBJ1-6 | NA | NA | TRBV20-1 | TGCAGTGCTACGCCGACAGCAAACTCACCCCTCCACTTT | CSATPTANSPLHF
TRBJ1-6 | NA | NA | TRBV14 | TGTGCCAGCAGCATACGCAAGAGCCCCTATAATTCACCCCTCCACTTT | CASSIRKSPYNSPLHF
TRBJ1-5 | NA | NA | TRBV7-2 | TGTGCCAGCAGCTTTCGCAACCGACAGCGGGTTAACAATCAGCCCCAGCATTTT | CASSFRNRQRVNNQPQHF
TRBJ2-5 | NA | few | TRBV6-1 | TGTGCCAATGGCCGTGAAAGGGGGGAGACCCAGTACTTC | CANGRERGETQYF
TRBJ1-2 | NA | NA | TRBV7-9 | TGTGCCAGCAGCTTAGGGGGCGGGCGCTATGGCTACACCTTC | CASSLGGGRYGYTF
TRBJ2-3 | NA | NA | TRBV6-5 | TGTGCCAGCAGTTACTCTGGCGCGACTAGCACAGATACGCAGTATTTT | CASSYSGATSTDTQYF
TRBJ2-7 | NA | NA | TRBV5-1 | TGCGCCAGCAGCTCCAGGGGAAACTCCTACGGGCAGTACTTC | CASSSRGNSYGQYF